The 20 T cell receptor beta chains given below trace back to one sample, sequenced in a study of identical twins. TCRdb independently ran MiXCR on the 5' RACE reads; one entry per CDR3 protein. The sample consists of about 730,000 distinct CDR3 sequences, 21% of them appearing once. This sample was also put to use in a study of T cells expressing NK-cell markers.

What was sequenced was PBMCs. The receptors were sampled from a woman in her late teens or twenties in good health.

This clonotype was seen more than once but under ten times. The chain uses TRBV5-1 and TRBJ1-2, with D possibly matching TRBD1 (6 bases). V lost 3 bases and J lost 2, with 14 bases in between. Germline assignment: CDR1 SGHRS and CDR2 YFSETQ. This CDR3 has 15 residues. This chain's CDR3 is CASSSQQGVNYGYTF. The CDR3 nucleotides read TGCGCCAGCAGCTCTCAACAGGGAGTCAACTATGGCTACACCTTC.

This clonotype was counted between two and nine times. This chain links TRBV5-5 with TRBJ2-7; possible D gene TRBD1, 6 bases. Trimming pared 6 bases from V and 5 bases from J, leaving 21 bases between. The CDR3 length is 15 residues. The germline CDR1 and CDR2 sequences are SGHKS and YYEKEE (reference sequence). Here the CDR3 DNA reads TGTGCCAGCATGCCCCGATCAGGGGCTTTCGACGAGCAGTACTTC. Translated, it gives CASMPRSGAFDEQYF.

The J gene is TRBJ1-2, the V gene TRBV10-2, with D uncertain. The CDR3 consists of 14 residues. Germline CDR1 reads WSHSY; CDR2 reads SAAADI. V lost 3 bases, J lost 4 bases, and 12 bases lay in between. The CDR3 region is CASSEELVFYGYTF. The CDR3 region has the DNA TGCGCCAGCAGTGAAGAGTTGGTTTTCTATGGCTACACCTTC.

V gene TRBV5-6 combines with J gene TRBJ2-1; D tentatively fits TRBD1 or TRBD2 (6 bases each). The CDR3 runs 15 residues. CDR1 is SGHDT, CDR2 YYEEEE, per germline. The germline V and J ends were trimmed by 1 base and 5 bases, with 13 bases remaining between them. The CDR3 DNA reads TGTGCCAGCAGCTTGATGGGGGGCGAGGACAATGAGCAGTTCTTC. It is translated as CASSLMGGEDNEQFF.

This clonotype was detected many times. The CDR3 here is CSARASGQYGTTDTQYF. CDR3 nucleotides: TGCAGTGCTAGAGCTAGCGGGCAGTACGGGACCACAGATACGCAGTATTTT. This rearrangement joins TRBV20-1 to TRBJ2-3; 8 bases are shared with TRBD2. This CDR3 contains 17 residues. Germline CDR1 DFQATT, CDR2 SNEGSKA (reference sequence). Trimming removed 1 base from V and 2 bases from J; junction bases left unmatched: 11.

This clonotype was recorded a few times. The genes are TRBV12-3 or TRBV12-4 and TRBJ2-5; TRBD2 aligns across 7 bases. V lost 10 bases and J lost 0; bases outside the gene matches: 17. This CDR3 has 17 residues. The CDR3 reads CATGAPQLAPNQETQYF. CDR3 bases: TGTGCCACCGGGGCCCCCCAACTAGCGCCAAACCAAGAGACCCAGTACTTC.

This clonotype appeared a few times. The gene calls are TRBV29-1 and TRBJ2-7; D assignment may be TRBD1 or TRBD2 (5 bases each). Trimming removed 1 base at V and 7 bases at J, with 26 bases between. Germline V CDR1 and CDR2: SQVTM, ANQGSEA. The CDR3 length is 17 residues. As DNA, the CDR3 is TGCAGCGTTGAAGCTACTCCCCCCGAGGGCTGGGGCCGGGAGCAGTACTTC. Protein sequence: CSVEATPPEGWGREQYF.

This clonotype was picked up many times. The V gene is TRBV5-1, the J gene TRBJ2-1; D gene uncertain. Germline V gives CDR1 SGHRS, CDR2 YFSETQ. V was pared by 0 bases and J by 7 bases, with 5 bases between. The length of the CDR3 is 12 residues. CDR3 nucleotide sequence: TGCGCCAGCAGCTTGGCTAGTAATGAGCAGTTCTTC. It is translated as CASSLASNEQFF.

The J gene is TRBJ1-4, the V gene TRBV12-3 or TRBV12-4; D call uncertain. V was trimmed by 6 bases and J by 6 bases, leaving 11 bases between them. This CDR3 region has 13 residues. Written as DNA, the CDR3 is TGTGCCAGCAGCCGCTCGGGGTATGAAAAACTGTTTTTT. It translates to CASSRSGYEKLFF.

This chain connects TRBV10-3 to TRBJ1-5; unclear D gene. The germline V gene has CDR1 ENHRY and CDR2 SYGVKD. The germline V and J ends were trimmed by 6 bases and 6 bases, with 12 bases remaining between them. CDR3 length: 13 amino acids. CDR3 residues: CAIRGESGQPQHF. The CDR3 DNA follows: TGTGCCATCAGAGGAGAGTCGGGTCAGCCCCAGCATTTT.

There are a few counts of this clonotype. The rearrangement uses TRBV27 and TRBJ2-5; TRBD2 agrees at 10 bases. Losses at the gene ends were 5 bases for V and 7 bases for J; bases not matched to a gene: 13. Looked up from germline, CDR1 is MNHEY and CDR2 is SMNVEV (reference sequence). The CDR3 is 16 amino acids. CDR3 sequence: CASSPNPSGGPGTQYF. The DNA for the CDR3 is TGTGCCAGCAGTCCAAACCCTAGCGGGGGCCCAGGGACCCAGTACTTC.

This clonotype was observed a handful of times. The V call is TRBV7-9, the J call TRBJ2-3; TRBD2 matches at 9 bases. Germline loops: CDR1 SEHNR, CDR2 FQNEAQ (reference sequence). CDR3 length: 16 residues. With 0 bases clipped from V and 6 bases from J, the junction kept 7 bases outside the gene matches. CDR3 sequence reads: CASSLALAGSGDTQYF. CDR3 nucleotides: TGTGCCAGCAGCTTAGCTCTAGCGGGGAGTGGCGATACGCAGTATTTT.

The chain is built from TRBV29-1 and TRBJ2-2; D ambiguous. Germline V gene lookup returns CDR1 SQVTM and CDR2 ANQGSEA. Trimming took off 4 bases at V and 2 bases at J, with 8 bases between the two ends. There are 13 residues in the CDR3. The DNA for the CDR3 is TGCAGCGTTGGTTATAGAAACACCGGGGAGCTGTTTTTT. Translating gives CSVGYRNTGELFF.

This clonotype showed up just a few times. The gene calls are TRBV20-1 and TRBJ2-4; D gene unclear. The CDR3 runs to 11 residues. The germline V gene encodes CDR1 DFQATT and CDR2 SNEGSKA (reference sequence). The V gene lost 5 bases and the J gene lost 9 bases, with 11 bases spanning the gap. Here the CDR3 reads CSAYAAAIQYF. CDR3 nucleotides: TGCAGTGCTTACGCGGCCGCCATTCAGTACTTC.

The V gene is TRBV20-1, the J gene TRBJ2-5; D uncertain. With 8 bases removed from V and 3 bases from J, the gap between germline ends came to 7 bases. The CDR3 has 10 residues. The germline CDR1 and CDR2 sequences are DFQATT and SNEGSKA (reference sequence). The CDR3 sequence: CSPKEETQYF. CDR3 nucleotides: TGCAGTCCAAAGGAAGAGACCCAGTACTTC.

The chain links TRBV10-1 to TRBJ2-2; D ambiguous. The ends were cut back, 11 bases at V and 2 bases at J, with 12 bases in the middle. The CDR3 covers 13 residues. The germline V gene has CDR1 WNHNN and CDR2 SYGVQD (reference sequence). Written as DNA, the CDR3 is TGCGCCGCCGGATCTTCCAACACCGGGGAGCTGTTTTTT. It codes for CAAGSSNTGELFF.

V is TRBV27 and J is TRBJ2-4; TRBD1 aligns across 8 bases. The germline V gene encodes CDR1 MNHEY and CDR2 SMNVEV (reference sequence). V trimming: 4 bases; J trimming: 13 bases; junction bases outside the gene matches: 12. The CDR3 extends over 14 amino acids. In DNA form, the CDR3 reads TGTGCCAGCAGTTCCTCCTACCCTGGACAGGGCCAGTACTTC. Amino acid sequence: CASSSSYPGQGQYF.

This chain's CDR3 is CASRQRLATYNEQFF. The CDR3 DNA is TGTGCCAGCAGACAAAGACTAGCGACCTACAATGAGCAGTTCTTC. This sequence joins TRBV12-3 or TRBV12-4 and TRBJ2-1; 8 nucleotides align to TRBD2. Trimming at V came to 6 bases and at J to 2 bases, leaving 6 bases not matched to a gene. This CDR3 is 15 amino acids long.

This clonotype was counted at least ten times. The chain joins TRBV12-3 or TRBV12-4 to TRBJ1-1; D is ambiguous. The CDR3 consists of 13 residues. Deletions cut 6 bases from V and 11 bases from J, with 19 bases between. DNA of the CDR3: TGTGCCAGCAGCACTACCTTGGACCTGCGGGCTTTCTTT. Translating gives CASSTTLDLRAFF.

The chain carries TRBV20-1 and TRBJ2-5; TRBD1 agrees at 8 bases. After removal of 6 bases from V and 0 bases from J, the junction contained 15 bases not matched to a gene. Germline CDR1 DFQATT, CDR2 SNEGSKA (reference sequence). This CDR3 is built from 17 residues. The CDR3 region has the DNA TGCAGTGCCCCCTCCCAGACGACAGGGGCTTACCAAGAGACCCAGTACTTC. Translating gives CSAPSQTTGAYQETQYF.